The present T cell receptor beta chain was sequenced within a study of T cell repertoires in cytomegalovirus infection. A remark on this clonotype: The antigen is not known.

Study-wide results and caveats: There were HLA-C-restricted CMV-specific TCR beta clonotypes dominating the ex vivo response.

TCRdb processed the reads anew with MiXCR; each CDR3 protein has one entry. Among tens of thousands of distinct CDR3 sequences listed, more than 20% were seen once. Germline assignment: CDR1 SGHNT and CDR2 YYREEE (reference sequence). CDR3 size: 13 residues. The V end lost 3 bases, the J end lost 4 bases, and 10 bases lay between the germline ends. The sample taken for sequencing was PBMCs, sequenced either directly or after in vitro stimulation (not recorded which). The chain uses TRBV5-4 and TRBJ1-2; D gene ambiguous. The TCR sequence derives from a human donor in good health (CMV status not recorded). Some clones in this sample may be carry-over from other donors' samples. In DNA, the CDR3 is TGTGCCAGCAGCTGGGCTATCGGCTATGGCTACACCTTC. Amino acid sequence: CASSWAIGYGYTF.